Listed here are 21 T cell receptor beta chains from one sample, sequenced in a study of T cell responses to AZD1222 COVID-19 vaccine. The data were produced by immunoSEQ multiplex PCR, yet TCRdb's version contains in-frame clones alone and is incomplete. The table has 95,000 to 110,000 clones, roughly 91% seen once; the top ten hold about 50%. The source was peripheral blood, collected on day 0 of AZD1222 vaccination. These receptors all stem from an adult in good health.

This sequence joins TRBV4-1 and TRBJ1-1, with D maybe TRBD1 (5 bases). V was trimmed by 4 bases and J by 1 base, leaving 10 bases between them. CDR1 MGHRA and CDR2 YSYEKL come from the germline V gene. The CDR3 has 14 amino acids. CDR3 in amino acids: CASSLTTGNTEAFF. In DNA, the CDR3 is TGCGCCAGCAGCCTTACTACAGGGAACACTGAAGCTTTCTTT.

This chain uses TRBV5-5 with TRBJ2-5; 11 bases align to TRBD2. The CDR3 loop spans 17 amino acids. Germline-derived CDR1 and CDR2 are SGHKS and YYEKEE (reference sequence). With 0 bases clipped from V and 4 bases from J, the junction kept 8 bases outside the gene matches. CDR3 sequence: CASSLAMLAGGLETQYF. The CDR3, as DNA: TGTGCCAGCAGCTTGGCTATGCTAGCGGGAGGATTAGAGACCCAGTACTTC. Looking up the rest from reference TRBV5-5 and TRBJ2-5 gives the full variable domain: DAGVTQSPTHLIKTRGQQVTLRCSPISGHKSVSWYQQVLGQGPQFIFQYYEKEERGRGNFPDRFSARQFPNYSSELNVNALLLGDSALYLCASSLAMLAGGLETQYFGPGTRLLVL.

In this sample, this clone turned up once. The chain employs TRBV7-2 and TRBJ2-5; D call uncertain. V gave up 5 bases and J gave up 6 bases, with 7 bases separating them. CDR1 is SGHTA, CDR2 FQGNSA, per germline. The length of the CDR3 is 11 residues. DNA for the CDR3: TGTGCCAGCAGCCCCTCTAAGACCCAGTACTTC. The encoded protein is CASSPSKTQYF.

The rearrangement uses TRBV30 and TRBJ1-2; D call uncertain. The CDR3 sequence is 12 residues long. Looked up from germline, CDR1 is GTSNPN and CDR2 is SVGIG (reference sequence). Trimming took 0 bases from V and 4 from J, leaving 6 bases between them. In DNA form, the CDR3 reads TGTGCCTGGAGTGTTCGGAGCTATGGCTACACCTTC. Translated, it gives CAWSVRSYGYTF. Based on the CDR3 plus reference TRBV30 and TRBJ1-2, the full variable domain is SQTIHQWPATLVQPVGSPLSLECTVEGTSNPNLYWYRQAAGRGLQLLFYSVGIGQISSEVPQNLSASRPQDRQFILSSKKLLLSDSGFYLCAWSVRSYGYTFGSGTRLTVV.

The chain has TRBV11-2 and TRBJ2-7, with no clear D. From germline, CDR1 is SGHAT and CDR2 FQNNGV. The CDR3 covers 16 residues. V gave up 5 bases and J gave up 0 bases, with 17 bases separating them. The CDR3 sequence is CASSLQNVGSSYEQYF. Written as DNA, the CDR3 is TGTGCCAGCAGCCTCCAGAATGTTGGCAGCTCCTACGAGCAGTACTTC. Supplemented by reference TRBV11-2 and TRBJ2-7, the full variable domain reads EAGVAQSPRYKIIEKRQSVAFWCNPISGHATLYWYQQILGQGPKLLIQFQNNGVVDDSQLPKDRFSAERLKGVDSTLKIQPAKLEDSAVYLCASSLQNVGSSYEQYFGPGTRLTVT.

V and J are TRBV27 and TRBJ1-5; D perhaps matches TRBD1 (6 bases). The ends were cut back, 10 bases at V and 5 bases at J, with 18 bases in the middle. Germline V gives CDR1 MNHEY, CDR2 SMNVEV (reference sequence). CDR3 length: 14 residues. CDR3 sequence: CATKDRRDHQPQHF. The CDR3 region has the DNA TGTGCCACCAAGGACAGAAGAGATCATCAGCCCCAGCATTTT.

The rearrangement uses TRBV19 and TRBJ1-5; D is uncertain. The germline V and J ends were trimmed by 3 bases and 7 bases, with 16 bases remaining between them. This CDR3 spans 15 amino acids. Germline V CDR1 and CDR2: LNHDA, SQIVND (reference sequence). CDR3 in DNA: TGTGCCAGTAGTATTACGTTGGCCTCTCAACAGCCCCAGCATTTT. Translating gives CASSITLASQQPQHF. Supplemented by reference TRBV19 and TRBJ1-5, the full variable domain reads DGGITQSPKYLFRKEGQNVTLSCEQNLNHDAMYWYRQDPGQGLRLIYYSQIVNDFQKGDIAEGYSVSREKKESFPLTVTSAQKNPTAFYLCASSITLASQQPQHFGDGTRLSIL.

A remark on this clone: The identical CDR3 is also encoded by other nucleotide sequences in the sample. This chain links TRBV19 with TRBJ2-7; the D is unclear. Trimming shortened V by 4 bases and J by 4 bases, and 5 bases separated the two germline ends. The germline gives CDR1 LNHDA, CDR2 SQIVND (reference sequence). The CDR3 totals 11 residues. CDR3 residues: CASSNRYEQYF. The CDR3 nucleotides read TGTGCCAGTAGTAATCGGTACGAGCAGTACTTC.

The V call is TRBV9, the J call TRBJ2-1; D is unclear. Germline V gene sequence: CDR1 SGDLS, CDR2 YYNGEE. The CDR3 has 16 residues. Trimming shortened V by 0 bases and J by 2 bases, and 12 bases separated the two germline ends. For the CDR3, the DNA is TGTGCCAGCAGCGTAGTTGGCCAGACGACCTACAATGAGCAGTTCTTC. Amino acid sequence: CASSVVGQTTYNEQFF.

This chain links TRBV28 with TRBJ2-1, with TRBD2 matching 8 bases. The junction had 6 bases not matched to a gene; V was cut back by 6 bases and J by 5 bases. Germline V gives CDR1 MDHEN, CDR2 SYDVKM. CDR3 length: 14 amino acids. DNA for the CDR3: TGTGCCAGCAGCTCTACTAGCGGAAACAATGAGCAGTTCTTC. Residues: CASSSTSGNNEQFF.

CDR3 in DNA: TGTGCCAGCACCTCAGGGACAGGTTACTACGAGCAGTACTTC. This codes for CASTSGTGYYEQYF. V usage is TRBV28 and J usage is TRBJ2-7; TRBD1 agrees at 8 bases. There are 14 residues in the CDR3. Per germline, CDR1 MDHEN and CDR2 SYDVKM. Losses at the gene ends were 7 bases for V and 3 bases for J; bases not matched to a gene: 8. The variable domain in full, with the rest retrieved from reference TRBV28 and TRBJ2-7, is DVKVTQSSRYLVKRTGEKVFLECVQDMDHENMFWYRQDPGLGLRLIYFSYDVKMKEKGDIPEGYSVSREKKERFSLILESASTNQTSMYLCASTSGTGYYEQYFGPGTRLTVT.

This clone is a singleton in its sample. V gene TRBV5-1 combines with J gene TRBJ1-1; D may be TRBD1 (6 bases). Germline-derived CDR1 and CDR2 are SGHRS and YFSETQ. This CDR3 contains 15 residues. Trimming pared 0 bases from V and 1 base from J, leaving 10 bases between. CDR3 amino acids: CASSLEYRENTEAFF. DNA of the CDR3: TGCGCCAGCAGCTTGGAGTACAGGGAGAACACTGAAGCTTTCTTT.

The chain uses TRBV28 and TRBJ2-7; D possibly corresponds to TRBD1 (5 bases). This CDR3 has 13 amino acids. V was pared by 7 bases and J by 3 bases, with 13 bases between. Per germline, CDR1 MDHEN and CDR2 SYDVKM. The CDR3 region is CASKEGAYYEQYF. In DNA, the CDR3 is TGTGCCAGCAAGGAAGGGGCCTACTACGAGCAGTACTTC.

DNA for the CDR3: TGTGCCAGCAGTTACTCCCAGGGGGCGAGTCAGCCCCAGCATTTT. It encodes CASSYSQGASQPQHF. J is TRBJ1-5 and V is TRBV6-5; the match to TRBD1 covers 8 bases. CDR1 is MNHEY and CDR2 is SVGAGI in the germline V gene. The junction had 4 bases not matched to a gene; V was cut back by 0 bases and J by 6 bases. CDR3 length equals 15 residues.

This clone was seen just once. The chain has TRBV5-8 and TRBJ1-2; perhaps TRBD1 as D (5 bases). CDR1 SGHTS and CDR2 YDEGEE come from the germline V gene. V was pared by 5 bases and J by 3 bases, with 14 bases between. This CDR3 spans 14 amino acids. The CDR3 DNA follows: TGTGCCAGCAGTCCCCCCTGGGACTACTATGGCTACACCTTC. Encoded protein: CASSPPWDYYGYTF.

The chain employs TRBV19 and TRBJ1-2; no clear D gene. V lost 3 bases and J 2 bases, leaving 13 bases between the germline ends. Germline V gene data show CDR1 as LNHDA and CDR2 as SQIVND (reference sequence). The CDR3 sequence is 15 residues long. The CDR3 nucleotides read TGTGCCAGTAGTATTAGCCCAGGCGCCAACTATGGCTACACCTTC. This codes for CASSISPGANYGYTF.

This clone was detected once. The chain couples TRBV28 to TRBJ1-1; D is uncertain. The CDR3 length is 14 residues. Germline lookup yields CDR1 MDHEN and CDR2 SYDVKM. V shed 4 bases and J shed 4 bases, with 13 bases lying between them. In nucleotides, the CDR3 is TGTGCCAGCAGTTCCTCGCCCTACGGCACTGAAGCTTTCTTT. Its translation: CASSSSPYGTEAFF.

The rearrangement links TRBV6-1 to TRBJ1-3; a possible D gene is TRBD1 (5 bases). The CDR3 has 15 amino acids. Germline CDR1 and CDR2: MNHNS and SASEGT. Trimming left V 3 bases short and J 2 bases short, with 11 bases between. The CDR3 sequence: CASSDAGTPGNTIYF. The CDR3 region has the DNA TGTGCCAGCAGTGACGCAGGGACTCCTGGAAACACCATATATTTT.

The chain combines TRBV11-2 with TRBJ1-5; 10 nucleotides align to TRBD1. This CDR3 has 15 residues. V gave up 5 bases and J gave up 4 bases; unmatched junction bases: 5. CDR1 SGHAT and CDR2 FQNNGV come from the germline V gene. CDR3 sequence: CASSRTGGINQPQHF. CDR3 DNA: TGTGCCAGCAGCCGGACAGGGGGAATAAATCAGCCCCAGCATTTT.

The chain joins TRBV6-5 to TRBJ1-1; 8 nucleotides line up with TRBD1. The V gene's germline CDR1 is MNHEY and CDR2 SVGAGI. The CDR3 has 13 amino acids. V dropped 8 bases and J dropped 1; count of bases not matched to a gene: 3. As DNA, the CDR3 is TGTGCCAGCGGACAGGGCACGAACACTGAAGCTTTCTTT. It specifies CASGQGTNTEAFF.

The chain joins TRBV9 to TRBJ2-3, with a possible D match to TRBD2 (5 bases). This CDR3 spans 16 amino acids. Germline CDR1 reads SGDLS; CDR2 reads YYNGEE. V lost 2 bases to trimming and J lost 2 bases, with 15 bases between them. The CDR3 loop reads CASSVRVTSTTDTQYF. The DNA for the CDR3 is TGTGCCAGCAGCGTGAGGGTGACTTCTACCACAGATACGCAGTATTTT.